This is a list of T cell receptor beta chains from one sample in a study of cytomegalovirus exposure and HLA in healthy donors. Clones were read by immunoSEQ multiplex PCR, and TCRdb kept only the in-frame ones, dropping some. The data show 200,000 to 250,000 clones, over 80% seen once. Sequencing was carried out using PBMCs. Receptors originate from a woman aged 30 to 39 in good health and CMV-seropositive. CDR3s leave out the opening cysteine and the closing phenylalanine or tryptophan.

TRBV6-9 ANKGLAYNEQF
TRBV5-1 ASSDLAGPTYEQY
TRBV6-1 ASSEARTGGSGEKLF
TRBV10-1 ASKKREAISSYNEQF
TRBV10-3 AISESGDNQPQH
TRBV6-4 ASSDLSGEQY
TRBV11-2 ASSLDRVGQPQH
TRBV6-5 ASSYLPGQGTHEQY
TRBV5-1 ASSLRIGSEAF
TRBV28 ALRGQSGTGELF
TRBV5-1 ASSLAAGTGDWIDEKLF
TRBV20-1 SVTSGDGTF
TRBV4-3 ASSQVLAGGPQD
TRBV9 ASSRDRHNEQF
TRBV7-9 ASSLQVPESKLF
TRBV7-2 ASSLVATSGEQF
TRBV28 ASFLEAEAF
TRBV7-3 ASSSTGVEGYT
TRBV18 ASSPPTPEQF
TRBV18 ASSPPNSGRNEQF
TRBV9 ASSPKRGNTEAF
TRBV16 ASSLQGVWHEQY
TRBV2 ASSDGRVNTEAF
TRBV4-1 ASSHPGQGPYEQY
TRBV6-5 ASSEGRNEQF
TRBV10-3 AISPGNEQF
TRBV11-3 ASSPGTSTGELF